This T cell receptor (beta chain) comes out of a study of blood T cells in healthy people across ages. Whole-study results and caveats: No conclusive comparison of naive versus antigen-experienced cells was possible with unsorted PBMCs. Researchers deemed the diversity estimates from one million T cells underestimates.

CDR1 and CDR2 from the germline V gene are SGHRS and YFSETQ. The CDR3 is 14 residues long. A second PCR of 7 to 11 cycles used a sample-barcoded 5' primer and a J-beta primer mix. A template-switch adaptor that had 12 random nucleotides put a tag on each cDNA molecule. TCRdb called the 5' RACE reads again in MiXCR, with one record for every CDR3 protein. The data contain hundreds of thousands of distinct CDR3 sequences, about 52% of them seen just once; the ten biggest clones take up 30% to 40%. This clonotype was found a few times. Its target is unknown. At one end, the junction sequence differs from germline, possibly due to a read error.

The sample comprised blood. This clonotype was sampled from a woman aged 60 to 75 in good health. The chain is built from TRBV5-1 and TRBJ2-2, with D possibly matching TRBD1 (6 bases). For the CDR3, the DNA is TGTGCCAGCAGCTTCAGGGGGAACACCGGGGAGCTGTTTTTT. Its protein product is CASSFRGNTGELFF.